This TCR beta chain was captured in a study of T cell repertoires in cytomegalovirus infection (dated 2019 in TCRdb). Context from the whole study: Donor HLA type was relevant to the analysis, as public TCR beta signatures indicated carriage of CMV infection together with the matching HLA type.

What the authors observed across the whole study: Carriers of CMV infection plus the relevant HLA type were discriminated by the cumulative frequency of public TCR beta family members in the study cohort and in an independent 352-donor cohort. The ex vivo response was dominated by HLA-C-restricted CMV-specific TCR beta clonotypes, which also provided the single most frequent clonotype in two of eight donors.

This clonotype occurred a few times. Which antigen it targets is not known. One base away there is no much larger clone; base qualities are not given. TCRdb shows the sequencer as Illumina HiSeq 1500. The public reads were run again by TCRdb, first through fastp at Q25 and then through MiXCR, and only productive beta chains were kept. Each entry is one CDR3 protein sequence, shown with its most common DNA and genes. The sample table holds about 400,000 distinct CDR3 sequences, of which roughly 20% were seen once. The ten largest account for approximately 10% of the sample. Sequenced material: PBMCs. This TCR was recovered from a human donor in good health (CMV status not recorded). Some clones in this sample may be carry-over from other donors' samples.

The nucleotide sequence is TGTGCCAACCCGAGGGAGACTGAAGCTTTCTTT. It translates to CANPRETEAFF. The chain couples TRBV2 to TRBJ1-1, with the D gene uncertain. V is shortened by 10 bases, J by 5 bases, and the region joining them spans 11 bases. Looking up the germline V gene yields CDR1 SNHLY and CDR2 FYNNEI. The CDR3 holds 11 amino acids from the cysteine to the phenylalanine. Solely the CDR3 DNA is kept, with 33 bases framed from the first base.